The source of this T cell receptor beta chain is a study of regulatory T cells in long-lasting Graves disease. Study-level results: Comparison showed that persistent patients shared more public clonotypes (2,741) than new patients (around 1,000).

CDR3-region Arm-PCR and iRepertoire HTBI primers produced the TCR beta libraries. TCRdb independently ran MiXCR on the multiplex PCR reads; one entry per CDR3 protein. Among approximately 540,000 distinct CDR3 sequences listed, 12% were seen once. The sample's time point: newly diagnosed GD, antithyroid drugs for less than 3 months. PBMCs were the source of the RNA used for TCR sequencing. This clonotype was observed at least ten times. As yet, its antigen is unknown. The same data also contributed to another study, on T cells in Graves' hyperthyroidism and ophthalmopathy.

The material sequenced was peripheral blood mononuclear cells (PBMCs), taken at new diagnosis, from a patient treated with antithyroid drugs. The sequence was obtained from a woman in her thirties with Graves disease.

DNA of the CDR3: TGTGCCAGCAGCTTAGGTTCCGGGAGCAAGGTCGAGCAGTACTTC. It translates to CASSLGSGSKVEQYF. The chain recombines TRBV7-2 with TRBJ2-7, with D possibly TRBD2 on 6 matching bases. V was clipped by 1 base and J by 6 bases, with 16 bases between them. There are 15 residues in the CDR3. CDR1 SGHTA and CDR2 FQGNSA come from the germline V gene.